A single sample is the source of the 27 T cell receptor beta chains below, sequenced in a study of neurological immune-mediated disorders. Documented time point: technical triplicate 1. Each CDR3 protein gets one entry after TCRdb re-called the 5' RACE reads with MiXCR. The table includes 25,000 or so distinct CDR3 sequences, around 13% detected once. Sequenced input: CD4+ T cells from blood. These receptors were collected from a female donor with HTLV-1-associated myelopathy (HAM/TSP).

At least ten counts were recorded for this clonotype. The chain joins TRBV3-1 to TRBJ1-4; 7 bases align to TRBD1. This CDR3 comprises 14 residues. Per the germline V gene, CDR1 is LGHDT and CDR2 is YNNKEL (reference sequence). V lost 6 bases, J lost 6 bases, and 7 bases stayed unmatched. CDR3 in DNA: TGTGCCAGCAGTGACAGGGCAATCTATGAAAAACTGTTTTTT. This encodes CASSDRAIYEKLFF.

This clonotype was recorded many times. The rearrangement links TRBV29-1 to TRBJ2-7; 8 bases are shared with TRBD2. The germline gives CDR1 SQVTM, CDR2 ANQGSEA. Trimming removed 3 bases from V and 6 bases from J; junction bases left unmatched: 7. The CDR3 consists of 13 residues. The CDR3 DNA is TGCAGCGTTGATAGGGCGGGGGGAGGCGAGCAGTACTTC. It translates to CSVDRAGGGEQYF.

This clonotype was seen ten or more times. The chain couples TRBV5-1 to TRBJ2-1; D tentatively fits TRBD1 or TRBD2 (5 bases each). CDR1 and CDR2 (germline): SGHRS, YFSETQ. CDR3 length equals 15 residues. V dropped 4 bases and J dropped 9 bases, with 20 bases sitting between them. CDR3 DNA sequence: TGCGCCAGCAGCGGCCCGAGGGCAGGGACGGGTGAGCAGTTCTTC. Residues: CASSGPRAGTGEQFF.

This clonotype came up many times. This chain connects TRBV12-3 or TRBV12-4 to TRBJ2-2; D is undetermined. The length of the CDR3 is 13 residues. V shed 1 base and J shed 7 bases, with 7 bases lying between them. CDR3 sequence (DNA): TGTGCCAGCAGTTTAGGTTGGGTCGGGGAGCTGTTTTTT. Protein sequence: CASSLGWVGELFF.

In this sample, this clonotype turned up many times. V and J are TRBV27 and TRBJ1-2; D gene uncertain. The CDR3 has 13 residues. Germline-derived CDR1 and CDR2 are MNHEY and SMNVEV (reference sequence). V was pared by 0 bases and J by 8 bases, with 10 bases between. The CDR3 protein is CASSLSSLGGYTF. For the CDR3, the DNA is TGTGCCAGCAGTTTATCCTCGTTGGGGGGCTACACCTTC.

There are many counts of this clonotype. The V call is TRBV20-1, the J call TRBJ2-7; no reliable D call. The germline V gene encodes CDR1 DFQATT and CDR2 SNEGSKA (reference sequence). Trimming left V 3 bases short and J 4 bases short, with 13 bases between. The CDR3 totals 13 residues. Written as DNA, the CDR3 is TGCAGTGCTAGTAGCAGGTTGGGATACGAGCAGTACTTC. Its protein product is CSASSRLGYEQYF.

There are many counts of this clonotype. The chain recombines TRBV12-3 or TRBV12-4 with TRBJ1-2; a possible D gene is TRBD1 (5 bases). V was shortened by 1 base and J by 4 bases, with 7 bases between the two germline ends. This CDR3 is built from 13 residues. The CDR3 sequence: CASSLDRSYGYTF. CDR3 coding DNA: TGTGCCAGCAGTTTAGACAGGAGCTATGGCTACACCTTC.

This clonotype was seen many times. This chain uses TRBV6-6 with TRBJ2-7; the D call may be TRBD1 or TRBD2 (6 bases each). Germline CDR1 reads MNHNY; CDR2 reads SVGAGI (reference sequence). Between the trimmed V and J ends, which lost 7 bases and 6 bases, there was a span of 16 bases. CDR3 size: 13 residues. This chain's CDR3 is CASIREGGREQYF. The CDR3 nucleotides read TGTGCCAGCATTCGAGAGGGGGGCCGCGAGCAGTACTTC.

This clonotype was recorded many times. The CDR3 DNA sequence: TGCAGTGCCGCCCCAGGGGTGAGGGGTGAAAAACTGTTTTTT. It codes for CSAAPGVRGEKLFF. The chain links TRBV20-1 to TRBJ1-4, with D possibly matching TRBD1 (6 bases). Trimming cost V 6 bases and J 7 bases, with 18 bases left between them. This CDR3 is built from 14 residues. In germline, CDR1 is DFQATT, CDR2 SNEGSKA (reference sequence).

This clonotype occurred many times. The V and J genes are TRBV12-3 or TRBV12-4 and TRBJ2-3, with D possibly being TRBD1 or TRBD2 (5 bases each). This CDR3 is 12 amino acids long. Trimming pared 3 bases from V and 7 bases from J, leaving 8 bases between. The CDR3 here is CASSFEGHTQYF. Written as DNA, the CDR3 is TGTGCCAGCAGTTTTGAGGGGCATACGCAGTATTTT.

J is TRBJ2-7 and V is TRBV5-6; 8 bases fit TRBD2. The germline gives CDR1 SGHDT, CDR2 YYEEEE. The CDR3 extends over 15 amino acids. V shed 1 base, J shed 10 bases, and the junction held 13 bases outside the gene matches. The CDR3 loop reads CASSLRPAGGPSQYF. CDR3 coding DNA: TGTGCCAGCAGCTTGAGGCCCGCGGGAGGACCGAGTCAGTACTTC.

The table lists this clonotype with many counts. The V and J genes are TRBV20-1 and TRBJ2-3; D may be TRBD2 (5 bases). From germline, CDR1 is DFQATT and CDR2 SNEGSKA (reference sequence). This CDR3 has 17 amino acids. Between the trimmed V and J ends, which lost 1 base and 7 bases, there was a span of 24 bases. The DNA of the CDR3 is TGCAGTGCTAGAGCACCCGAGGGCTCCCCGTGGAGTAATACGCAGTATTTT. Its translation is CSARAPEGSPWSNTQYF.

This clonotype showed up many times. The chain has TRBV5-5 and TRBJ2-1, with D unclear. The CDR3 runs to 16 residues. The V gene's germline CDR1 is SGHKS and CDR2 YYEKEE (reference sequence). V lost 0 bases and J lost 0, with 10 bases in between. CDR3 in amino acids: CASSLASASSYNEQFF. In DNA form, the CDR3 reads TGTGCCAGCAGCTTGGCGAGCGCGAGCTCCTACAATGAGCAGTTCTTC. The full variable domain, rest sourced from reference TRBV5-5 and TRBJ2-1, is DAGVTQSPTHLIKTRGQQVTLRCSPISGHKSVSWYQQVLGQGPQFIFQYYEKEERGRGNFPDRFSARQFPNYSSELNVNALLLGDSALYLCASSLASASSYNEQFFGPGTRLTVL.

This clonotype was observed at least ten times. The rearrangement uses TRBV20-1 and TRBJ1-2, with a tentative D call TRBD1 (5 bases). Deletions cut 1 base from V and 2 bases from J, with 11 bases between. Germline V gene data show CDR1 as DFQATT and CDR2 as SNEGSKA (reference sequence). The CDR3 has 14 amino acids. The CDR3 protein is CSARGMGRNYGYTF. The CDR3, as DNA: TGCAGTGCTAGAGGGATGGGGCGGAACTATGGCTACACCTTC.

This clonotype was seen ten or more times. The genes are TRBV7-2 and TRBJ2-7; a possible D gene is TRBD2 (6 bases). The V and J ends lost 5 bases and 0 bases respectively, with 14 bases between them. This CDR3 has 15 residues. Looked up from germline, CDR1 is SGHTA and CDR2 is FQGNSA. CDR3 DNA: TGTGCCAGCAGCCCCCAGGCGGGAAGCTCCTACGAGCAGTACTTC. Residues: CASSPQAGSSYEQYF.

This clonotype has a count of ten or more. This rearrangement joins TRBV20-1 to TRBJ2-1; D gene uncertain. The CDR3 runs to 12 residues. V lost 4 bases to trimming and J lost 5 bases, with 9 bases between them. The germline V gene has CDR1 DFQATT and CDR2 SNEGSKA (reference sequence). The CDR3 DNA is TGCAGTGCTATTCGGTGGAACAATGAGCAGTTCTTC. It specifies CSAIRWNNEQFF.

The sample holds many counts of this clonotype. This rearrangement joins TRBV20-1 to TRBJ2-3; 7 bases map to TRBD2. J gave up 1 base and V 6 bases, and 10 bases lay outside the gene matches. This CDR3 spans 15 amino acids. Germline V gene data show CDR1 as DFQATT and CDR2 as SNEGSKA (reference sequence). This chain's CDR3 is CSARGASGRTDTQYF. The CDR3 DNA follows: TGCAGTGCCCGAGGGGCTAGCGGACGCACAGATACGCAGTATTTT.

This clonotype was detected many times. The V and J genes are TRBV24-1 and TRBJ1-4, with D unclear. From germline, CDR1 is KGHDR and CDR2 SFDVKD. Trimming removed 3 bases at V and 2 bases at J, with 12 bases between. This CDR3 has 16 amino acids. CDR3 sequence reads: CATSDSGPQTNEKLFF. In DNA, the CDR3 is TGTGCCACCAGTGATAGCGGGCCGCAGACTAATGAAAAACTGTTTTTT.

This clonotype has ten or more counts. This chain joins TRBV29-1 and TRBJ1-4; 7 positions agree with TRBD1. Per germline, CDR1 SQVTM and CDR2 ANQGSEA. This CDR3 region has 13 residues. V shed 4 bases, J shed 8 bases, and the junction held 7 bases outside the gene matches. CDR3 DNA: TGCAGCGTTGGGGCAGGGGGTGAAGAAAAACTGTTTTTT. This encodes CSVGAGGEEKLFF.

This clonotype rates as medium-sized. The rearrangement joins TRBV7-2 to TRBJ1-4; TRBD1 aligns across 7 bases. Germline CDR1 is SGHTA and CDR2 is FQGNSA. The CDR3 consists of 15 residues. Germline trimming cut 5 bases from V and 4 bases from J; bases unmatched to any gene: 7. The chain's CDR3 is CASSVLGTDNEKLFF. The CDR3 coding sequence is TGTGCCAGCAGCGTGCTCGGGACAGATAATGAAAAACTGTTTTTT.

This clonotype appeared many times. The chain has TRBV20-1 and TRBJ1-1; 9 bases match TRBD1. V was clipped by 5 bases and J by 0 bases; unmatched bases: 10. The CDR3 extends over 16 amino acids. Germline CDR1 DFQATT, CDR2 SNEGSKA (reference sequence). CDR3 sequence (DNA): TGCAGTGCTCTTCCGGGACAGGGTGGGGTGAACACTGAAGCTTTCTTT. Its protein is CSALPGQGGVNTEAFF.

DNA of the CDR3: TGTGCCAGCAGCCCGGCTCAGACAGGGAGGACTGAAGCTTTCTTT. Amino acids: CASSPAQTGRTEAFF. This chain connects TRBV7-2 to TRBJ1-1; 7 bases are a match to TRBD1. The CDR3 runs to 15 residues. Germline CDR1 and CDR2: SGHTA and FQGNSA. V lost 5 bases to trimming and J lost 5 bases; unmatched junction nucleotides: 11.

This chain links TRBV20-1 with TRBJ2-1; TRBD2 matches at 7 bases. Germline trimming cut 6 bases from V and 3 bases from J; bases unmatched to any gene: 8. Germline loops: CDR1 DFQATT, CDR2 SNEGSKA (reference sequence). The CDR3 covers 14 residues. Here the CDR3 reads CSAGATSSYNEQFF. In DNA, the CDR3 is TGCAGTGCCGGGGCGACTAGCAGCTACAATGAGCAGTTCTTC.

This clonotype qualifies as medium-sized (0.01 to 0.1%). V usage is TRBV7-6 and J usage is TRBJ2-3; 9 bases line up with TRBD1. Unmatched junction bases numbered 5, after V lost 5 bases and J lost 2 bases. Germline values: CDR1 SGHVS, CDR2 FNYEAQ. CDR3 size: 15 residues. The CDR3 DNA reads TGTGCCAGCAGCCGTTTACAGGGGGCCACAGATACGCAGTATTTT. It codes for CASSRLQGATDTQYF.

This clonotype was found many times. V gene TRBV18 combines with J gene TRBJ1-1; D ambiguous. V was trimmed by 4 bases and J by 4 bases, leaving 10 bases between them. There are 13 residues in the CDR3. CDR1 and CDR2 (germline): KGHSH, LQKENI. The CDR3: CASSLNLVTEAFF. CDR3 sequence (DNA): TGTGCCAGCTCACTAAACTTGGTCACTGAAGCTTTCTTT.

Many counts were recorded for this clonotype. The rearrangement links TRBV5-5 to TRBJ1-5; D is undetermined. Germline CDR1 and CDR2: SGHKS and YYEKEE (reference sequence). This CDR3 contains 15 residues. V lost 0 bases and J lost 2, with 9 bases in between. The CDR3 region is CASSLDVGGNQPQHF. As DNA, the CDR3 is TGTGCCAGCAGCTTGGATGTAGGAGGCAATCAGCCCCAGCATTTT.

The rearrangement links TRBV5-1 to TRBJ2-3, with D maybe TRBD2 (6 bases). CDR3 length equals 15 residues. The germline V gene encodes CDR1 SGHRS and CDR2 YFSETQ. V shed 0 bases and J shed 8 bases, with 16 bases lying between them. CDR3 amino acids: CASSLGPSAESTQYF. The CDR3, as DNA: TGCGCCAGCAGCTTGGGGCCTAGCGCCGAGAGTACGCAGTATTTT.